This TCR beta chain is from a study of T cells in Graves' hyperthyroidism and ophthalmopathy (dated by TCRdb to between 2019 and 2020). With respect to the entire study: Peripheral blood was sampled at the time of initial diagnosis, prior to any treatment. To identify TCR V-J signatures that set the groups apart, the researchers used a discovery cohort of about a hundred patients, made up of 43 with Graves' ophthalmopathy and about 60 with stable Graves' hyperthyroidism. An independent validation cohort of under 20 hyperthyroidism patients and about 15 patients who later progressed to ophthalmopathy tested prospective prediction of ophthalmopathy. The approximately 95 discovery patients were divided at random into training and test sets in a 7:3 ratio. In addition, the study compared T-cell repertoires in thyroid tissue and in blood from five or six Graves' hyperthyroidism patients. Following sampling, methimazole starting at 30 mg daily was given to hyperthyroidism patients, and high-dose intravenous methylprednisolone was given to ophthalmopathy patients. According to the paper, TCR Vbeta CDR3 sequencing was carried out on 135 peripheral blood samples, which came from 40 to 45 ophthalmopathy, around 75 hyperthyroidism and about 17 progressor patients. The research as a whole found: In validation, the model predicted progression to ophthalmopathy a median of 6.5 months before onset, with around 70% sensitivity and 72.22% specificity. No statistical method was used to set the sample size in advance, and investigators knew the group allocation. A model built on a 13 V-J signature distinguished ophthalmopathy from stable hyperthyroidism, reaching roughly 88% sensitivity and approximately 83% specificity in cross-validation and 80%/75% in testing. Blood samples also contained most of the expanded thyroid clonotypes (frequency above 0.001), which suggests that blood repertoires may reflect thyroid immune responses.

Ophthalmopathy patients had moderately to severely active disease, with a Clinical Activity Score of 3 or more, a NOSPECS grade of 4 or more, and a disease duration of less than 3 months. Any patient with an uncontrolled infection, another autoimmune disease, pregnancy or lactation was excluded. Diagnoses were based on clinical symptoms, serum thyroxine and TRAb, thyroid ultrasound and orbital computed tomography. Ficoll-Paque density gradient centrifugation was used to isolate PBMCs from about 10 ml of fresh peripheral blood. Trizol reagent was used to extract total RNA, and RNA quality was then checked on an Agilent 2100 Bioanalyzer. TCR beta CDR3 regions were amplified from RNA transcripts. The TCR CDR3 was subjected to a first round of RT-PCR using the HTBI primer set and the Qiagen OneStep RT-PCR kit. Libraries were constructed in a second round of multiplex PCR, after which size selection and purification were performed. Paired-end sequencing of the libraries was performed with 100 bp reads on an Illumina HiSeq2000. Per the source publication's procedure: SOAPnuke was used to process the raw data, throwing out any read that contained adapters or uncalled bases, had a mean Phred below 15, or lacked an exact constant-primer or identifier match. COPE v1.2.5 was used to merge high-quality paired reads, and clonotypes were defined as unique nucleotide sequences. Clonotypes were aligned to IMGT TRBV, TRBD and TRBJ reference segments using MiTCR v1.1. The analysis included only V-J combinations with a frequency above 0.0001, which together covered 99% to 99.2% of the repertoires. The TCS score was defined as the ratio of F50 (clonal expansion) to E x V (chaos), calculated using BLOSUM62-based TCRdist between CDR3 peptides within each V-J. Welch's t-statistics and random forest reduced 500 to 550 V-J features to about 12, which were used in a naive Bayes classifier (R e1071). Through fastp at Q25 and MiXCR, TCRdb rebuilt clones from the public reads, retaining in-frame beta chains. One record per CDR3 amino acid sequence lists the most common genes and DNA. The V and J calls reflect TCRdb's pipeline rather than the authors' work. For this sample the table gives about 270,000 distinct CDR3 sequences, of which roughly 20% were detected only once. The ten top clones hold 50% to 75% of the sample.

Trimming costs V 6 bases and J 0 bases, and their ends lie 12 bases apart. Spanning cysteine to phenylalanine, the CDR3 consists of 15 amino acids. Just CDR3 DNA is preserved here, 45 bases in frame from base 1. Looking up the germline V gene yields CDR1 MNHEY and CDR2 SVGEGT. This clonotype was counted a few times. Its antigen remains unidentified. There are no base qualities to consult, and no much larger clone falls within one base. What was sequenced was blood. Here the chain combines TRBV6-2 or TRBV6-3 and TRBJ2-1; the D gene is perhaps TRBD2, on 6 matching bases. The clonotype comes from a man between 25 and 39 years old with Graves' ophthalmopathy. The DNA is as follows: TGTGCCAGCAGGGCGGGACGGAGCTCCTACAATGAGCAGTTCTTC. Translated, this gives CASRAGRSSYNEQFF.